Following are 27 T cell receptor beta chains from one sample sequenced in a study of T-cell memory formation after mild COVID-19. TCRdb analysed the 5' RACE reads with MiXCR anew, one entry per CDR3 protein. The sample lists roughly 340,000 distinct CDR3 sequences, 20% to 25% seen once, with roughly 21% in the top ten. The sample was PBMCs or a T cell subset sorted from them (not recorded which). Source of these receptors: a man aged 18-30 years who had mild COVID-19 (a few samples of this study predate the infection). Cell type and time point are not known.

This clonotype turned up a few times. The V gene is TRBV9, the J gene TRBJ2-7, with D tentatively TRBD1 or TRBD2 (5 bases each). The CDR3 has 13 amino acids. The germline gives CDR1 SGDLS, CDR2 YYNGEE. The V end lost 4 bases, the J end lost 3 bases, and 11 bases lay between the germline ends. The CDR3 here is CASSPGTFYEQYF. CDR3 bases: TGTGCCAGCAGCCCCGGGACGTTCTACGAGCAGTACTTC.

This clonotype was seen only once. This chain uses TRBV10-1 with TRBJ2-7, with TRBD1 as a possible D gene (6 bases). V was trimmed by 6 bases and J by 2 bases, leaving 17 bases between them. From germline, CDR1 is WNHNN and CDR2 SYGVQD (reference sequence). The length of the CDR3 is 15 residues. The CDR3 loop is CASSEGQNLPYEQYV. The CDR3 region has the DNA TGCGCCAGCAGCGAAGGACAGAACTTACCCTACGAGCAGTACGTC.

This clonotype was seen repeatedly, ten times or more. The rearrangement links TRBV12-3 or TRBV12-4 to TRBJ1-1; D is unresolved. Deletions cut 3 bases from V and 7 bases from J, with 6 bases between. The CDR3 contains 11 residues. The CDR3 nucleotides are TGTGCCAGCAGTTTGGGTATTGAAGCTTTCTTT. Its protein product is CASSLGIEAFF.

The chain employs TRBV21-1 and TRBJ2-7; TRBD1 is the table's D call and was not checked against the DNA. TRBV21-1 is termed a pseudogene. The CDR3 length is 14 residues. This CDR3 is CASSKAGGTYEQYV. As DNA, the CDR3 is TGTGCCAGCAGCAAAGCGGGGGGAACCTACGAGCAGTACGTC.

This chain joins TRBV1 and TRBJ2-5; the table gives TRBD2 as D, unverified against the DNA. TRBV1 is a pseudogene locus. The CDR3 consists of 16 residues. The CDR3 coding sequence is TGCACCAGCAGCAACGCTAGCGGGGGGTGGATAGAGACCCAGTACTTC. Translated, it gives CTSSNASGGWIETQYF.

Only a few counts were recorded for this clonotype. CDR3 nucleotide sequence: TGTGCCAGCAGCCCGAGGAATAACGCAGATACGCAGTATTTT. Translated, it gives CASSPRNNADTQYF. The V and J genes are TRBV7-3 and TRBJ2-3; D is ambiguous. This CDR3 contains 14 residues. Trimming took off 5 bases at V and 4 bases at J, with 13 bases between the two ends. Germline CDR1 SGHTA, CDR2 FQGTGA. The whole variable domain, filled in from reference TRBV7-3 and TRBJ2-3, reads GAGVSQTPSNKVTEKGKYVELRCDPISGHTALYWYRQSLGQGPEFLIYFQGTGAADDSGLPNDRFFAVRPEGSVSTLKIQRTERGDSAVYLCASSPRNNADTQYFGPGTRLTVL.

This clonotype came up a few times. V and J are TRBV6-2 or TRBV6-3 and TRBJ2-2; D may be TRBD2 (5 bases). Germline CDR1 and CDR2: MNHEY and SVGEGT. Trimming removed 7 bases at V and 4 bases at J, with 16 bases between. The CDR3 sequence is 15 residues long. CDR3 sequence: CASTPPTGFTGELFF. CDR3 sequence (DNA): TGTGCCAGCACCCCTCCTACGGGGTTCACCGGGGAGCTGTTTTTT.

There are many counts of this clonotype. The chain links TRBV5-1 to TRBJ2-1, with 8 bases matching TRBD2. This CDR3 is 15 amino acids long. Germline-derived CDR1 and CDR2 are SGHRS and YFSETQ. Trimming removed 0 bases from V and 7 bases from J; junction bases left unmatched: 6. CDR3 coding DNA: TGCGCCAGCAGCTTGGGAGCGGGGGTTAGGAATGAGCAGTTCTTC. Translated: CASSLGAGVRNEQFF.

The chain couples TRBV29-1 to TRBJ2-7; D ambiguous. Germline V gene data show CDR1 as SQVTM and CDR2 as ANQGSEA. This CDR3 has 11 amino acids. Deletions cut 3 bases from V and 3 bases from J, with 6 bases between. CDR3 sequence: CSVEMSYEQYF. In DNA, the CDR3 is TGCAGCGTTGAGATGAGCTACGAGCAGTACTTC.

In its sample, this clonotype was seen a few times. V gene TRBV12-3 or TRBV12-4 combines with J gene TRBJ2-7, with D maybe TRBD2 (7 bases). Trimming removed 3 bases at V and 3 bases at J, with 15 bases between. The CDR3 is 15 amino acids. CDR3 amino acids: CASSLGGGGDYEQYF. The DNA for the CDR3 is TGTGCCAGCAGTTTGGGGGGGGGCGGAGACTACGAGCAGTACTTC.

The rearrangement links TRBV29-1 to TRBJ1-1, with no clear D. Germline V CDR1 and CDR2: SQVTM, ANQGSEA. This CDR3 comprises 11 residues. V dropped 6 bases and J dropped 0 bases, with 5 bases sitting between them. As DNA, the CDR3 is TGCAGCGTCGTCCTGAACACTGAAGCTTTCTTT. Encoded protein: CSVVLNTEAFF.

This clonotype occurred many times. The chain carries TRBV20-1 and TRBJ2-7, with 12 bases that match TRBD2. Germline loops: CDR1 DFQATT, CDR2 SNEGSKA (reference sequence). This CDR3 comprises 14 residues. V shed 5 bases and J 1 base; nucleotides not matched to a gene: 3. CDR3 region: CSALAGGLSYEQYV. In DNA, the CDR3 is TGCAGTGCTCTAGCGGGGGGGCTTTCCTACGAGCAGTACGTC.

This CDR3 is CASSRTPFGETQYF. CDR3 nucleotide sequence: TGTGCCAGCAGCCGCACCCCGTTTGGAGAGACCCAGTACTTC. This chain connects TRBV7-3 to TRBJ2-5; unclear D gene. Trimming shortened V by 5 bases and J by 4 bases, and 14 bases separated the two germline ends. The CDR3 spans 14 residues. CDR1 SGHTA and CDR2 FQGTGA come from the germline V gene.

This clonotype was seen a handful of times. V and J are TRBV7-9 and TRBJ2-7; 7 positions agree with TRBD1. CDR1 is SEHNR and CDR2 is FQNEAQ in the germline V gene (reference sequence). This CDR3 is 14 amino acids long. V shed 4 bases and J 2 bases; nucleotides not matched to a gene: 5. CDR3 in DNA: TGTGCCAGCAGCTCAAGACAGGGTACCTACGAGCAGTACGTC. Protein sequence: CASSSRQGTYEQYV.

The chain couples TRBV5-1 to TRBJ2-1, with 14 bases lining up with TRBD2. This CDR3 has 16 amino acids. Germline loops: CDR1 SGHRS, CDR2 YFSETQ. The V gene end was trimmed by 4 bases and the J gene end by 5 bases; junction bases not matched to a gene: 5. CDR3 residues: CASSAWTSGGHNEQFF. For the CDR3, the DNA is TGCGCCAGCAGCGCCTGGACTAGCGGGGGGCACAATGAGCAGTTCTTC.

The CDR3 spells CSAFHGVRGYTF. The CDR3 DNA is TGCAGTGCTTTTCATGGTGTGAGGGGCTACACCTTC. This rearrangement joins TRBV20-1 to TRBJ1-2; D unclear. Germline V gene lookup returns CDR1 DFQATT and CDR2 SNEGSKA (reference sequence). This CDR3 spans 12 amino acids. Trimming removed 5 bases at V and 8 bases at J, with 15 bases between.

This clonotype was counted between two and nine times. Written as DNA, the CDR3 is TGTGCCAGCAGCTTCGGCACAGGGAAAGGGGAAAAACTGTTTTTT. Translated: CASSFGTGKGEKLFF. The chain carries TRBV7-7 and TRBJ1-4, with D perhaps TRBD1 (6 bases). CDR1 and CDR2 from the germline V gene are SSHAT and FNYEAQ (reference sequence). The CDR3 is made up of 15 amino acids. V was clipped by 3 bases and J by 8 bases, with 16 bases between them.

This clonotype has a handful of counts. The V gene is TRBV29-1, the J gene TRBJ2-5; D may be TRBD2 (6 bases). The CDR3 runs to 13 residues. Between the trimmed V and J ends, which lost 1 base and 10 bases, there was a span of 16 bases. Germline CDR1 SQVTM, CDR2 ANQGSEA. The CDR3 coding sequence is TGCAGCGTTGAAGGGGGAAGGGCGCGGGACCAGTACTTC. Translated, it gives CSVEGGRARDQYF.

As for this clonotype: Sequence at one end of the junction differs from germline and may be a read error. This sequence joins TRBV5-1 and TRBJ2-6; no reliable D call. Looked up from germline, CDR1 is SGHRS and CDR2 is YFSETQ. The length of the CDR3 is 15 residues. The CDR3 here is CASSQDPSGDNVLTF. The CDR3 bases are TGCGCCAGCAGCCAGGACCCCTCTGGGGACAACGTCCTGACTTTC. Variable domain in full (rest from reference TRBV5-1 and TRBJ2-6): KAGVTQTPRYLIKTRGQQVTLSCSPISGHRSVSWYQQTPGQGLQFLFEYFSETQRNKGNFPGRFSGRQFSNSRSEMNVSTLELGDSALYLCASSQDPSGDNVLTFGAGSRLTVL.

This clonotype was counted a few times. This chain uses TRBV5-6 with TRBJ2-5; 9 bases line up with TRBD1. CDR3 length: 14 amino acids. Germline-derived CDR1 and CDR2 are SGHDT and YYEEEE. Losses at the gene ends were 5 bases for V and 5 bases for J; bases not matched to a gene: 7. The CDR3 protein is CASRRTGAGETQYF. CDR3 bases: TGTGCCAGCAGGCGGACAGGGGCGGGGGAGACCCAGTACTTC. Full variable domain (remainder filled in from reference TRBV5-6 and TRBJ2-5): DAGVTQSPTHLIKTRGQQVTLRCSPKSGHDTVSWYQQALGQGPQFIFQYYEEEERQRGNFPDRFSGHQFPNYSSELNVNALLLGDSALYLCASRRTGAGETQYFGPGTRLLVL.

This clonotype was recorded a few times. The rearrangement joins TRBV7-2 to TRBJ2-2; D ambiguous. V was clipped by 3 bases and J by 1 base, with 3 bases between them. Germline lookup yields CDR1 SGHTA and CDR2 FQGNSA. The CDR3 consists of 13 residues. The CDR3, as DNA: TGTGCCAGCAGCTTTATGAACACCGGGGAGCTGTTTTTT. Its translation: CASSFMNTGELFF.

The genes are TRBV6-5 and TRBJ1-6; D may be TRBD1 (5 bases). Germline CDR1 and CDR2: MNHEY and SVGAGI. The V end lost 2 bases, the J end lost 3 bases, and 14 bases lay between the germline ends. The CDR3 runs 17 residues. CDR3 residues: CASSYSTGGVYNSPLHF. The CDR3 region has the DNA TGTGCCAGCAGTTACAGCACGGGAGGGGTCTATAATTCACCCCTCCACTTT.

This clonotype occurred a few times. The rearrangement uses TRBV6-5 and TRBJ2-5; either TRBD1 or TRBD2 may supply D (5 bases each). The CDR3 is 14 amino acids. The V end was cut by 5 bases, the J end by 1 base, with 11 bases between. Germline V gene lookup returns CDR1 MNHEY and CDR2 SVGAGI. Written as DNA, the CDR3 is TGTGCCAGCAGTCACTGGGACCGCCAAGAGACCCAGTACTTC. This gives the protein CASSHWDRQETQYF.

This clonotype appeared a few times. The chain joins TRBV7-8 to TRBJ1-2; D unclear. Germline V CDR1 and CDR2: SGHVS, FQNEAQ. Trimming took 7 bases from V and 3 from J, leaving 18 bases between them. The CDR3 has 15 residues. CDR3 nucleotides: TGTGCCAGCACCCTCAGGCGGTTTGTCGACTATGGCTACACCTTC. It is translated as CASTLRRFVDYGYTF. The whole variable domain, filled in from reference TRBV7-8 and TRBJ1-2, reads GAGVSQSPRYKVAKRGQDVALRCDPISGHVSLFWYQQALGQGPEFLTYFQNEAQLDKSGLPSDRFFAERPEGSVSTLKIQRTQQEDSAVYLCASTLRRFVDYGYTFGSGTRLTVV.

The chain is built from TRBV5-1 and TRBJ1-1, with a possible D match to TRBD1 (5 bases). The CDR3 loop spans 16 amino acids. CDR1 and CDR2 from the germline V gene are SGHRS and YFSETQ. Trimming took 4 bases from V and 6 from J, leaving 22 bases between them. The CDR3 protein is CASSPSGGTIIAEAFF. CDR3 in DNA: TGCGCCAGCAGCCCAAGTGGGGGAACTATAATTGCTGAAGCTTTCTTT.

This rearrangement joins TRBV29-1 to TRBJ2-3; 11 positions agree with TRBD2. Germline V gene data show CDR1 as SQVTM and CDR2 as ANQGSEA. Trimming took 1 base from V and 4 from J; bases not matched to a gene: 7. The length of the CDR3 is 16 residues. CDR3: CSVEGEASGGPDTQYF. The DNA for the CDR3 is TGCAGCGTTGAAGGGGAAGCTAGCGGGGGGCCAGATACGCAGTATTTT.

The rearrangement links TRBV11-1 to TRBJ1-4, with a weak D call TRBD1 (6 bases). Germline V gene sequence: CDR1 SGHAT, CDR2 FQDESV (reference sequence). The CDR3 length is 16 residues. Trimming took off 3 bases at V and 0 bases at J, with 11 bases between the two ends. CDR3 residues: CASSLGDIATNEKLFF. Here the CDR3 DNA reads TGTGCCAGCAGCTTGGGGGACATTGCAACTAATGAAAAACTGTTTTTT.